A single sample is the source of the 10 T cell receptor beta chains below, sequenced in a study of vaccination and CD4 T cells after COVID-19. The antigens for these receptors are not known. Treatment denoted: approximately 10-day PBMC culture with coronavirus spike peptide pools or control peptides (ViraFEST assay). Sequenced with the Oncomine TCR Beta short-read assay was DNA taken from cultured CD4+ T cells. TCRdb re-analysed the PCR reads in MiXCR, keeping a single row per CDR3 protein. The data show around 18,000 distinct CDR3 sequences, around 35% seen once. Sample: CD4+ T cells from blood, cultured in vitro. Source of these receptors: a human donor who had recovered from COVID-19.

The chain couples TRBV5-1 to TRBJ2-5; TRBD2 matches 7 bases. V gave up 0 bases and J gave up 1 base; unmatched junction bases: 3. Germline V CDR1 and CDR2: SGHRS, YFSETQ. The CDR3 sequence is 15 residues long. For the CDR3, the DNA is TGCGCCAGCAGCTTGGCTAGCGGACCCCAAGAGACCCAGTACTTC. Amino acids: CASSLASGPQETQYF.

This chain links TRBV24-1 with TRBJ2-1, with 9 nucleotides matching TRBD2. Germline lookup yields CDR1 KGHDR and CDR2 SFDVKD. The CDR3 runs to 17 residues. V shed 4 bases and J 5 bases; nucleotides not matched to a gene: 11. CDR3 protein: CATSDRPGLAGHNEQFF. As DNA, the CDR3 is TGTGCCACCAGTGACCGACCGGGACTAGCAGGACACAATGAGCAGTTCTTC.

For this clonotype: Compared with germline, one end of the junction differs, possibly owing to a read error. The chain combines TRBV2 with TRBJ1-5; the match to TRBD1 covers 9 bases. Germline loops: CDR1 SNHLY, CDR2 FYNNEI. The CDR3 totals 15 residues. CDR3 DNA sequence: TGTGCCAACAGTGAAAACAGGGGGCGCAATCAGCCCCAGCATTTT. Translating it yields CANSENRGRNQPQHF. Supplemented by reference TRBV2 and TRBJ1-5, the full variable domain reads EPEVTQTPSHQVTQMGQEVILRCVPISNHLYFYWYRQILGQKVEFLVSFYNNEISEKSEIFDDQFSVERPDGSNFTLKIRSTKLEDSAMYFCANSENRGRNQPQHFGDGTRLSIL.

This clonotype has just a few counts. CDR3 nucleotide sequence: TGTGCCAGCAGCTCAGCGGGAGGAGAGACCCAGTACTTC. Its protein is CASSSAGGETQYF. The rearrangement links TRBV7-2 to TRBJ2-5; TRBD2 matches at 9 bases. The CDR3 runs 13 residues. Trimming removed 4 bases from V and 4 bases from J; junction bases left unmatched: 1. Germline CDR1 reads SGHTA; CDR2 reads FQGNSA.

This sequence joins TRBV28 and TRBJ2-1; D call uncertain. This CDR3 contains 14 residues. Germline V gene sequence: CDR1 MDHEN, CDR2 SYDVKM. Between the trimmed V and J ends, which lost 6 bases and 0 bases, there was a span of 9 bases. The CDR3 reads CASSSTNSYNEQFF. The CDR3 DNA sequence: TGTGCCAGCAGCTCAACGAACTCCTACAATGAGCAGTTCTTC.

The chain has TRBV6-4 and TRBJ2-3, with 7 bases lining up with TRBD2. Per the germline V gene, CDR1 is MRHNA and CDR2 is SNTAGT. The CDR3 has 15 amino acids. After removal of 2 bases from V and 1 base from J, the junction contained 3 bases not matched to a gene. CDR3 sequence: CASSDGTTRTDTQYF. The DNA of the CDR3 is TGTGCCAGCAGTGACGGGACTACCCGCACAGATACGCAGTATTTT.

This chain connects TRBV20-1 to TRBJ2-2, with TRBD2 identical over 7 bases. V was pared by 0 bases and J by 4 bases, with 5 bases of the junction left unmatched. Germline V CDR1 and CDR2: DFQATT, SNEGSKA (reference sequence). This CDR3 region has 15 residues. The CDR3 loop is CSAREGLDGTGELFF. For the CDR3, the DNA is TGCAGTGCTAGAGAAGGACTAGACGGCACCGGGGAGCTGTTTTTT.

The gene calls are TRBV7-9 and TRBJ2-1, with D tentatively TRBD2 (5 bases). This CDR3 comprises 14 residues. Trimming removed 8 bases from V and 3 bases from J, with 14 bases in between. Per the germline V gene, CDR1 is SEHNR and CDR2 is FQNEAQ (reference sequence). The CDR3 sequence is CASRPGGYYNEQFF. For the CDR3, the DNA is TGTGCCAGCCGACCCGGCGGGTACTACAATGAGCAGTTCTTC.

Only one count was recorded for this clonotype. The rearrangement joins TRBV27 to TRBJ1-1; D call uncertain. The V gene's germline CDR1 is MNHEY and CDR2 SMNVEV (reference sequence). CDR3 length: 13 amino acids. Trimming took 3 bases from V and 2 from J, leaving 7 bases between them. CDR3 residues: CASSFRRNTEAFF. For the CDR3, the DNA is TGTGCCAGCAGTTTCAGGAGAAACACTGAAGCTTTCTTT.

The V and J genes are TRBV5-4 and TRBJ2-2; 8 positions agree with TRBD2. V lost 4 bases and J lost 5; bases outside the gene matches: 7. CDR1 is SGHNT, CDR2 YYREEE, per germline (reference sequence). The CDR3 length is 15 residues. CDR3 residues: CASSPRSSGTGELFF. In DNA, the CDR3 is TGTGCCAGCAGCCCGCGGTCTAGCGGGACCGGGGAGCTGTTTTTT.